This TCR beta chain was identified during a study of blood T cell repertoires in COVID-19. The CDR3 contains 14 residues. Deletions cut 2 bases from V and 0 bases from J, with 5 bases between. Germline-derived CDR1 and CDR2 are KGHSH and LQKENI. Clones were sequenced by immunoSEQ multiplex PCR, and TCRdb holds only the in-frame ones, with some missing. The table records around 420,000 clones, approximately 85% of them present only once. The chain carries TRBV18 and TRBJ1-5; D unclear. The source of this sequence is a middle-aged woman with acute COVID-19. The sample taken for sequencing was PBMCs or T cells enriched from blood (not recorded which). The CDR3 DNA reads as TGTGCCAGCTCACCAGCAGGTAGCAATCAGCCCCAGCATTTT. It encodes CASSPAGSNQPQHF.